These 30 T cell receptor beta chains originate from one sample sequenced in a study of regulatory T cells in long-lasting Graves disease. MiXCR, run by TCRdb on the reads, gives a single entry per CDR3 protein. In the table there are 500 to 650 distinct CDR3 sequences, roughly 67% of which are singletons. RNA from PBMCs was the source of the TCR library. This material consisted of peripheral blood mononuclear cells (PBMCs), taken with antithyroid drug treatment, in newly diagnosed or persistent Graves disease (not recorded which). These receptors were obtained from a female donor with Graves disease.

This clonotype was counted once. CDR3 sequence: CASSFAGVTHDEQFF. CDR3 sequence (DNA): TGCGCCAGCAGCTTTGCGGGAGTCACACACGATGAGCAGTTCTTC. The chain has TRBV5-1 and TRBJ2-1, with 7 nucleotides matching TRBD2. This CDR3 is 15 amino acids long. V was pared by 2 bases and J by 8 bases, with 10 bases of the junction left unmatched. CDR1 is SGHRS and CDR2 is YFSETQ in the germline V gene.

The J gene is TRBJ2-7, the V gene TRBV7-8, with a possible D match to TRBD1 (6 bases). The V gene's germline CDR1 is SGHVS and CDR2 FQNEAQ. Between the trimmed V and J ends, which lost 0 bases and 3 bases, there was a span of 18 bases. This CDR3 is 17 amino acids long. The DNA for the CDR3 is TGTGCCAGCAGCTTAGCGCGAGGGGGACCCAAGAACTACGAGCAGTACTTC. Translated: CASSLARGGPKNYEQYF.

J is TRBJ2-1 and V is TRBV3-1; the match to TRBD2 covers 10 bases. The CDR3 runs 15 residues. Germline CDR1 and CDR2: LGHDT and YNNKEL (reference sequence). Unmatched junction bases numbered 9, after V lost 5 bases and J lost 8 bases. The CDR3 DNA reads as TGTGCCAGCAGCGCCCCTAGCGGGAGAGAACATGAGCAGTTCTTC. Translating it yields CASSAPSGREHEQFF.

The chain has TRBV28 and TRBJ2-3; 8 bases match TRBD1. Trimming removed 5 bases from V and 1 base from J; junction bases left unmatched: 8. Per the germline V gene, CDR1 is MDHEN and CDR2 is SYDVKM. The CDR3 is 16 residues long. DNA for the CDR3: TGTGCCAGCAGTGGGCCGACAGGGGTCGGCACAGATACGCAGTATTTT. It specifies CASSGPTGVGTDTQYF.

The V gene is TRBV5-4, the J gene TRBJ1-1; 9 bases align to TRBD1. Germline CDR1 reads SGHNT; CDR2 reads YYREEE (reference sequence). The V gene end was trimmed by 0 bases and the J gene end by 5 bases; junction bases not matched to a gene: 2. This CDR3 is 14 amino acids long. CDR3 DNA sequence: TGTGCCAGCAGCTTGGCGGGACAGGGAACTGAAGCTTTCTTT. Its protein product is CASSLAGQGTEAFF.

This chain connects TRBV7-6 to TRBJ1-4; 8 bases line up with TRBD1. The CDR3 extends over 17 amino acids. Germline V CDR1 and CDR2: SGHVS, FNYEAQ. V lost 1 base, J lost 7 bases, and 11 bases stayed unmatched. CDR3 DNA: TGTGCCAGCAGCTTAGTGAGGCAGGGGGCCGTAAGTGAAAAACTGTTTTTT. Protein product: CASSLVRQGAVSEKLFF.

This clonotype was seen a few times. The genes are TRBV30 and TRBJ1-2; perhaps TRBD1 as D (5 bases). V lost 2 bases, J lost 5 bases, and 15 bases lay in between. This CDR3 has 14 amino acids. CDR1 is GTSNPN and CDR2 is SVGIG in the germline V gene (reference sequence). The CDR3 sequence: CAWSFGSGEYGYTF. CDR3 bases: TGTGCCTGGAGTTTCGGATCGGGGGAATATGGCTACACCTTC.

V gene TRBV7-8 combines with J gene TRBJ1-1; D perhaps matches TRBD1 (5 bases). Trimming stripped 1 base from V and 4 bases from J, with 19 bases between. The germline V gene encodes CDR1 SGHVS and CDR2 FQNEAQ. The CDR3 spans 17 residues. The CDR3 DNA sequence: TGTGCCAGCAGCTTAGTTAGTGTCGGGGGAGACGGCACTGAAGCTTTCTTT. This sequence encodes CASSLVSVGGDGTEAFF.

CDR3 sequence reads: CASSLRMAGGVEQFF. The CDR3 nucleotides are TGTGCCAGCAGCTTACGGATGGCAGGGGGAGTGGAGCAGTTCTTC. The V gene is TRBV7-8, the J gene TRBJ2-1, with 7 nucleotides matching TRBD1. The CDR3 is 15 amino acids. Germline values: CDR1 SGHVS, CDR2 FQNEAQ. V was pared by 2 bases and J by 10 bases, with 11 bases of the junction left unmatched.

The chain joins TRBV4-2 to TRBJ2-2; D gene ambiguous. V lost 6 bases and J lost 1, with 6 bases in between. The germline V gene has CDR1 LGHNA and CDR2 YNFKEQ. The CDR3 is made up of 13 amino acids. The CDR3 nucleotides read TGTGCCAGCAGGCATTTGAACACCGGGGAGCTGTTTTTT. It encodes CASRHLNTGELFF.

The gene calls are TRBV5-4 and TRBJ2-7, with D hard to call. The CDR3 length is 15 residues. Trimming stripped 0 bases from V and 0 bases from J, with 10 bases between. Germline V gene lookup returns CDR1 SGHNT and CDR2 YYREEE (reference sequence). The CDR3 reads CASSLGASGSYEQYF. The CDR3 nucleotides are TGTGCCAGCAGCTTGGGGGCATCCGGCTCCTACGAGCAGTACTTC. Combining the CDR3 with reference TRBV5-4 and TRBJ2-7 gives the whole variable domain ETGVTQSPTHLIKTRGQQVTLRCSSQSGHNTVSWYQQALGQGPQFIFQYYREEENGRGNFPPRFSGLQFPNYSSELNVNALELDDSALYLCASSLGASGSYEQYFGPGTRLTVT.

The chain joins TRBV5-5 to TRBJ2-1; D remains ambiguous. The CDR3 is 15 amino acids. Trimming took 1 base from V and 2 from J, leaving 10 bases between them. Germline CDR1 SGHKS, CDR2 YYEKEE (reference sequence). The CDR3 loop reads CASSLWAGAYNEQFF. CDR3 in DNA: TGTGCCAGCAGCTTGTGGGCAGGAGCCTACAATGAGCAGTTCTTC.

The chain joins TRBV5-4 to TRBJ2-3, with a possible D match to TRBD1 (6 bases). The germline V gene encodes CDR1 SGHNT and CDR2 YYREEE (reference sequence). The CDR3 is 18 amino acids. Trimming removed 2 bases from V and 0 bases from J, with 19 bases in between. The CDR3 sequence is CASSLRWARTASTDTQYF. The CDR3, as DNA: TGTGCCAGCAGCTTAAGATGGGCCCGGACAGCTAGCACAGATACGCAGTATTTT. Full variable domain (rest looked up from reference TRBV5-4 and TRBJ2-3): ETGVTQSPTHLIKTRGQQVTLRCSSQSGHNTVSWYQQALGQGPQFIFQYYREEENGRGNFPPRFSGLQFPNYSSELNVNALELDDSALYLCASSLRWARTASTDTQYFGPGTRLTVL.

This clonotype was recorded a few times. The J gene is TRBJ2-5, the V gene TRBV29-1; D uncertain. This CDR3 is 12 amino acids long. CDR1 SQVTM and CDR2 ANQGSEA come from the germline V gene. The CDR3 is CMAGVGQETQYF. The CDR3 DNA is TGCATGGCAGGAGTAGGCCAAGAGACCCAGTACTTC.

The CDR3 DNA reads as TGTGCCACCAGTGGAGGTAGCGGGCTCACAGATACGCAGTATTTT. Translated, it gives CATSGGSGLTDTQYF. This chain uses TRBV24-1 with TRBJ2-3; TRBD2 aligns across 7 bases. Looked up from germline, CDR1 is KGHDR and CDR2 is SFDVKD. CDR3 size: 15 residues. V lost 5 bases, J lost 2 bases, and 6 bases stayed unmatched.

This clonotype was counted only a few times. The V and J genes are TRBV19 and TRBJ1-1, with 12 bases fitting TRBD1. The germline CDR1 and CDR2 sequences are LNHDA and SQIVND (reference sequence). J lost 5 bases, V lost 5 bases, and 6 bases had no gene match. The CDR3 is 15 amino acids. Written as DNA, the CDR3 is TGTGCCAGTAGTCCGGGACAGGGGGCCTGGACTGAAGCTTTCTTT. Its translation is CASSPGQGAWTEAFF.

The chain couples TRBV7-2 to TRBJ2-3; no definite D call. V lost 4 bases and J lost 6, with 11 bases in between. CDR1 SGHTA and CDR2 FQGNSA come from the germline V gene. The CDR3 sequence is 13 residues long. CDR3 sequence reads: CASSSDVPDTQYF. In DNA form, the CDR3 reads TGTGCCAGCAGCTCGGACGTTCCGGATACGCAGTATTTT.

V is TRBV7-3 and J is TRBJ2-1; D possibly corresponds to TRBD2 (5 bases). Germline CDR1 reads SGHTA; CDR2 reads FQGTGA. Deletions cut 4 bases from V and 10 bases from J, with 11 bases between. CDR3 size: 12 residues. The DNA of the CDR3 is TGTGCCAGCAGCTCCCAAGGGAGCGAGCAGTTCTTC. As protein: CASSSQGSEQFF.

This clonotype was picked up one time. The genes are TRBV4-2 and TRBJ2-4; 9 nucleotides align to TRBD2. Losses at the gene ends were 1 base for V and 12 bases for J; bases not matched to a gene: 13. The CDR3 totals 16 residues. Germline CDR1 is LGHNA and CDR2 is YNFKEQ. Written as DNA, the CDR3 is TGTGCCAGCAGCCAAGCCTTCCCGGCGGGAGGGCAATCTCAGTACTTC. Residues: CASSQAFPAGGQSQYF.

CDR3 loop: CASGEGLGAFF. The DNA of the CDR3 is TGTGCCAGCGGGGAGGGACTTGGAGCTTTCTTT. The chain recombines TRBV12-3 or TRBV12-4 with TRBJ1-1, with D tentatively TRBD1 (5 bases). The CDR3 contains 11 residues. Between the trimmed V and J ends, which lost 8 bases and 10 bases, there was a span of 14 bases.

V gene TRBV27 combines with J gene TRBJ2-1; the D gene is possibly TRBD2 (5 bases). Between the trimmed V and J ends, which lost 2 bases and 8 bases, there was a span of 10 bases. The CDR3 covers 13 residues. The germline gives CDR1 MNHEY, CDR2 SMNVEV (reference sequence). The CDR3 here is CASSLGSIHEQFF. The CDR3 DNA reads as TGTGCCAGCAGTTTAGGGAGTATACATGAGCAGTTCTTC.

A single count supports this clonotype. CDR3 region: CASSGLAGADTQYF. The DNA for the CDR3 is TGTGCCAGCAGTGGACTAGCGGGGGCGGATACGCAGTATTTT. The gene calls are TRBV2 and TRBJ2-3; 12 nucleotides align to TRBD2. Germline V gene data show CDR1 as SNHLY and CDR2 as FYNNEI. The trim removed 4 bases at V and 6 bases at J, leaving 2 bases unmatched. This CDR3 is 14 amino acids long.

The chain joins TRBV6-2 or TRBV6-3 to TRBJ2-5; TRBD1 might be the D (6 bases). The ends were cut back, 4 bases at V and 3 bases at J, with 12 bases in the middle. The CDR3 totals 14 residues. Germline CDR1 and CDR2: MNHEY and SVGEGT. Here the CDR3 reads CASSSRGGEETQYF. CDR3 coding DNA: TGTGCCAGCAGTTCACGAGGGGGTGAAGAGACCCAGTACTTC.

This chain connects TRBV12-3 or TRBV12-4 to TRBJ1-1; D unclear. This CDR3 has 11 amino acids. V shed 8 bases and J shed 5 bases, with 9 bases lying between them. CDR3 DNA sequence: TGTGCCAGCCACAGAGGAACTGAAGCTTTCTTT. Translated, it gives CASHRGTEAFF.

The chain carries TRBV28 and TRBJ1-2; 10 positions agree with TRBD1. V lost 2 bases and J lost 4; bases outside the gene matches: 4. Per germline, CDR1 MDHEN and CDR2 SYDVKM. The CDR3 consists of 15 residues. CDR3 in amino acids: CASSLPGQGFYGYTF. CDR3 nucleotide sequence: TGTGCCAGCAGTTTACCGGGACAGGGGTTCTATGGCTACACCTTC.

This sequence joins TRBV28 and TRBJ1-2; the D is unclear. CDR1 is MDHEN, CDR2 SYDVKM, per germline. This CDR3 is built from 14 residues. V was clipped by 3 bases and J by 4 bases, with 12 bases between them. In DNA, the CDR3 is TGTGCCAGCAGTTTGCGCAGGAAGTCCTATGGCTACACCTTC. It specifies CASSLRRKSYGYTF.

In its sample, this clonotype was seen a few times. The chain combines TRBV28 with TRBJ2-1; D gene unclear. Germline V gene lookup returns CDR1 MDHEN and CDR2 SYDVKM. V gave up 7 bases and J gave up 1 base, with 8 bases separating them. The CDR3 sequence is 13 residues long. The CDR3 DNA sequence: TGTGCCAGCACCTACCCTTCCTACAATGAGCAGTTCTTC. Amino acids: CASTYPSYNEQFF.

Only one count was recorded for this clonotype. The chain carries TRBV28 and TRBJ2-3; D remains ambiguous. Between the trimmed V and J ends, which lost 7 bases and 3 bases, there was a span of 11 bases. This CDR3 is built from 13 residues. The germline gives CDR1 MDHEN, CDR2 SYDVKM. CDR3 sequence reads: CASTQLRTDTQYF. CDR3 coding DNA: TGTGCCAGCACCCAACTTCGAACAGATACGCAGTATTTT.

DNA for the CDR3: TGTGCCAGCAGTTACTCGAGGGGAGGCGAGCAGTACTTC. Translation gives CASSYSRGGEQYF. The genes are TRBV6-2 or TRBV6-3 and TRBJ2-7; perhaps TRBD2 as D (6 bases). V dropped 0 bases and J dropped 6 bases, with 9 bases sitting between them. The germline CDR1 and CDR2 sequences are MNHEY and SVGEGT. The CDR3 totals 13 residues.

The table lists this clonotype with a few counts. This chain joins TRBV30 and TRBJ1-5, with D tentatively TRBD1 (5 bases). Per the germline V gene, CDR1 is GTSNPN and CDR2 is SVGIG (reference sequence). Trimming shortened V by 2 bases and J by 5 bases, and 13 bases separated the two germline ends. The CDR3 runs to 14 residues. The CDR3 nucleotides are TGTGCCTGGAGTCGGGGACCGGGCGATCAGCCCCAGCATTTT. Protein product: CAWSRGPGDQPQHF.